Below, 32 T cell receptor beta chains from the same sample are listed, as sequenced in a study of shared clonotypes between healthy human individuals. Clones were sequenced by immunoSEQ multiplex PCR, and TCRdb holds only the in-frame ones, with some missing. The table lists roughly 2.2 million clones, approximately 93% of them singletons. The sample comprised naive CD4+ T cells from PBMCs. As to subset: CD45RA+ positively selected. The receptors shown here come from a man aged 18 to 30 in good health. Some clones in this sample may be carry-over from other donors' samples.

This rearrangement joins TRBV2 to TRBJ2-4; D gene unclear. V was cut by 1 base and J by 6 bases, with 7 bases left in between. Looked up from germline, CDR1 is SNHLY and CDR2 is FYNNEI. This CDR3 is built from 13 residues. CDR3 bases: TGTGCCAGCAGTGAAGGGCAGCGAAACATTCAGTACTTC. Protein: CASSEGQRNIQYF. Full variable domain (missing parts from reference TRBV2 and TRBJ2-4): EPEVTQTPSHQVTQMGQEVILRCVPISNHLYFYWYRQILGQKVEFLVSFYNNEISEKSEIFDDQFSVERPDGSNFTLKIRSTKLEDSAMYFCASSEGQRNIQYFGAGTRLSVL.

Remarks on this clone: The limits of the CDR3 on the DNA are not certain, so only TCRdb's listed CDR3 is given. The genes are TRBV11-2 and TRBJ2-4; TRBD1 is the table's D call and was not checked against the DNA. The CDR3 is 14 amino acids long, termini counted. Per germline, CDR1 SGHAT and CDR2 FQNNGV. The CDR3 is CASSFGPGTSREYF.

This rearrangement joins TRBV7-6 to TRBJ2-1, with D possibly TRBD2 on 6 matching bases. Between the trimmed V and J ends, which lost 0 bases and 4 bases, there was a span of 16 bases. The CDR3 contains 17 residues. Germline V lookup: CDR1 SGHVS, CDR2 FNYEAQ. This CDR3 is CASSLAGLSGLYNEQFF. The CDR3 DNA sequence: TGTGCCAGCAGCTTAGCGGGCCTTAGCGGTTTATACAATGAGCAGTTCTTC. Full variable domain (missing parts from reference TRBV7-6 and TRBJ2-1): GAGVSQSPRYKVTKRGQDVALRCDPISGHVSLYWYRQALGQGPEFLTYFNYEAQQDKSGLPNDRFSAERPEGSISTLTIQRTEQRDSAMYRCASSLAGLSGLYNEQFFGPGTRLTVL.

The V call is TRBV7-2, the J call TRBJ2-1; 9 bases map to TRBD2. CDR3 length: 14 residues. Trimming removed 3 bases from V and 6 bases from J; junction bases left unmatched: 3. The germline CDR1 and CDR2 sequences are SGHTA and FQGNSA. The CDR3 coding sequence is TGTGCCAGCAGCTTCTGGACTAGCGTCAATGAGCAGTTCTTC. Its translation: CASSFWTSVNEQFF.

Of note for this clone: Other nucleotide sequences from this sample produce the same CDR3. The chain uses TRBV11-2 and TRBJ1-1, with D hard to call. V was shortened by 0 bases and J by 2 bases, with 4 bases between the two germline ends. The CDR3 runs to 13 residues. CDR1 is SGHAT, CDR2 FQNNGV, per germline. CDR3 region: CASSLDRNTEAFF. The CDR3 bases are TGTGCCAGCAGCTTAGATCGAAACACTGAAGCTTTCTTT.

The chain joins TRBV7-2 to TRBJ2-1, with 10 bases identical to TRBD2. Germline V gives CDR1 SGHTA, CDR2 FQGNSA. After removal of 1 base from V and 10 bases from J, the junction contained 10 bases not matched to a gene. The CDR3 runs 16 residues. The CDR3 reads CASSLGASGRGEEQFF. CDR3 DNA sequence: TGTGCCAGCAGCTTAGGGGCTAGCGGGAGAGGCGAAGAGCAGTTCTTC.

This clone was found once. V gene TRBV15 combines with J gene TRBJ1-3; perhaps TRBD1 as D (6 bases). Germline V gene sequence: CDR1 LNHNV, CDR2 YYDKDF (reference sequence). V lost 0 bases, J lost 6 bases, and 12 bases lay in between. The CDR3 is made up of 15 amino acids. CDR3 sequence: CATSRDPGVENTIYF. In nucleotides, the CDR3 is TGTGCCACCAGCAGAGATCCAGGGGTAGAAAACACCATATATTTT.

This chain links TRBV29-1 with TRBJ2-3, with TRBD2 matching 11 bases. The V and J ends lost 5 bases and 2 bases, in that order; junction bases with no gene match: 6. Germline V CDR1 and CDR2: SQVTM, ANQGSEA. The CDR3 runs to 15 residues. CDR3 amino acids: CSVRRGLADTDTQYF. The CDR3 DNA follows: TGCAGCGTTCGAAGGGGACTAGCGGACACAGATACGCAGTATTTT.

The chain couples TRBV5-4 to TRBJ2-2; D gene ambiguous. Germline V gene lookup returns CDR1 SGHNT and CDR2 YYREEE (reference sequence). The CDR3 is 12 amino acids. The germline V and J ends were trimmed by 2 bases and 5 bases, with 4 bases remaining between them. CDR3 amino acids: CASSFMTGELFF. DNA of the CDR3: TGTGCCAGCAGCTTCATGACCGGGGAGCTGTTTTTT. The full variable domain, with the rest looked up from reference TRBV5-4 and TRBJ2-2, is ETGVTQSPTHLIKTRGQQVTLRCSSQSGHNTVSWYQQALGQGPQFIFQYYREEENGRGNFPPRFSGLQFPNYSSELNVNALELDDSALYLCASSFMTGELFFGEGSRLTVL.

The genes are TRBV6-1 and TRBJ1-4; D uncertain. V gave up 2 bases and J gave up 3 bases, with 10 bases separating them. Germline loops: CDR1 MNHNS, CDR2 SASEGT. This CDR3 is built from 15 residues. This chain's CDR3 is CASSETLWANEKLFF. Here the CDR3 DNA reads TGTGCCAGCAGTGAAACTTTATGGGCTAATGAAAAACTGTTTTTT.

The genes are TRBV6-1 and TRBJ2-5; the match to TRBD2 covers 7 bases. Looked up from germline, CDR1 is MNHNS and CDR2 is SASEGT. V lost 4 bases to trimming and J lost 3 bases; unmatched junction nucleotides: 5. The CDR3 is 14 residues long. CDR3 sequence: CASSARLAEETQYF. The DNA for the CDR3 is TGTGCCAGCAGTGCGAGGCTAGCGGAAGAGACCCAGTACTTC.

The J gene is TRBJ2-7, the V gene TRBV28, with D perhaps assigned TRBD1 or TRBD2 (5 bases each). Per germline, CDR1 MDHEN and CDR2 SYDVKM. The CDR3 contains 15 residues. V was trimmed by 5 bases and J by 2 bases, leaving 16 bases between them. The CDR3 DNA sequence: TGTGCCAGCAGTGCCCTTAGTTTGGGACCCTACGAGCAGTACTTC. This sequence encodes CASSALSLGPYEQYF.

The chain combines TRBV7-9 with TRBJ1-4, with a weak D call TRBD1 (5 bases). This CDR3 is built from 15 residues. Germline CDR1 SEHNR, CDR2 FQNEAQ (reference sequence). Between the trimmed V and J ends, which lost 1 base and 4 bases, there was a span of 10 bases. The CDR3 region is CASSLGDSINEKLFF. CDR3 bases: TGTGCCAGCAGCTTAGGGGACTCGATTAATGAAAAACTGTTTTTT.

As for this clone: Other DNA sequences in the sample encode the same CDR3. This rearrangement joins TRBV29-1 to TRBJ2-6; D might be TRBD2 (5 bases). The ends were cut back, 2 bases at V and 1 base at J, with 6 bases in the middle. Per the germline V gene, CDR1 is SQVTM and CDR2 is ANQGSEA. This CDR3 region has 14 residues. CDR3 nucleotide sequence: TGCAGCGTTGAATCGGGGTCTGGGGCCAACGTCCTGACTTTC. Protein sequence: CSVESGSGANVLTF. The variable domain in full, with the rest retrieved from reference TRBV29-1 and TRBJ2-6, is SAVISQKPSRDICQRGTSLTIQCQVDSQVTMMFWYRQQPGQSLTLIATANQGSEATYESGFVIDKFPISRPNLTFSTLTVSNMSPEDSSIYLCSVESGSGANVLTFGAGSRLTVL.

The chain couples TRBV28 to TRBJ1-5; the D is unclear. This CDR3 has 13 residues. The germline V gene encodes CDR1 MDHEN and CDR2 SYDVKM. V was clipped by 6 bases and J by 3 bases, with 9 bases between them. The chain's CDR3 is CASRESTNQPQHF. The CDR3 nucleotides read TGTGCCAGCAGAGAGAGTACCAATCAGCCCCAGCATTTT. Together with reference TRBV28 and TRBJ1-5, the CDR3 gives the full variable domain: DVKVTQSSRYLVKRTGEKVFLECVQDMDHENMFWYRQDPGLGLRLIYFSYDVKMKEKGDIPEGYSVSREKKERFSLILESASTNQTSMYLCASRESTNQPQHFGDGTRLSIL.

This CDR3 is CASSPPRPTGTDTQYF. In nucleotides, the CDR3 is TGTGCCAGCTCACCACCGAGGCCCACGGGCACAGATACGCAGTATTTT. This chain links TRBV18 with TRBJ2-3, with unresolved D. This CDR3 comprises 16 residues. The ends were cut back, 0 bases at V and 1 base at J, with 11 bases in the middle. CDR1 is KGHSH and CDR2 is LQKENI in the germline V gene.

The chain uses TRBV6-5 and TRBJ1-3; D gene uncertain. Per the germline V gene, CDR1 is MNHEY and CDR2 is SVGAGI. The CDR3 runs to 14 residues. V shed 7 bases and J shed 0 bases, with 10 bases lying between them. CDR3 coding DNA: TGTGCCAGCATGGTCGGCCGCTCTGGAAACACCATATATTTT. This codes for CASMVGRSGNTIYF.

As regards this clone: One junction end disagrees with the germline gene, perhaps due to a read error. This sequence joins TRBV19 and TRBJ2-5; D is unresolved. The germline V gene encodes CDR1 LNHDA and CDR2 SQIVND (reference sequence). This CDR3 contains 14 residues. The CDR3: CASSVDTFQETQYF. CDR3 nucleotide sequence: TGTGCCAGTAGTGTAGACACATTCCAAGAGACCCAGTACTTC.

This rearrangement joins TRBV5-1 to TRBJ1-1; D gene ambiguous. V lost 3 bases to trimming and J lost 1 base, with 13 bases between them. This CDR3 comprises 15 residues. The germline CDR1 and CDR2 sequences are SGHRS and YFSETQ. CDR3 DNA sequence: TGCGCCAGCAGCTCGGGAAGTGGACCGAACACTGAAGCTTTCTTT. Translating it yields CASSSGSGPNTEAFF.

J is TRBJ1-4 and V is TRBV5-1; no clear D. This CDR3 has 15 amino acids. In germline, CDR1 is SGHRS, CDR2 YFSETQ. Between the trimmed V and J ends, which lost 2 bases and 5 bases, there was a span of 13 bases. CDR3 nucleotides: TGCGCCAGCAGCTTCGGGCGCAGCACAAATGAAAAACTGTTTTTT. This encodes CASSFGRSTNEKLFF.

This clone has a single count. This rearrangement joins TRBV5-1 to TRBJ1-2; TRBD1 matches at 7 bases. Germline V CDR1 and CDR2: SGHRS, YFSETQ. J was trimmed by 6 bases and V by 4 bases; bases with no gene match: 12. The CDR3 has 15 amino acids. CDR3 residues: CASSRGAGGGDGYTF. The CDR3 nucleotides read TGCGCCAGCAGCCGGGGCGCAGGGGGAGGGGATGGCTACACCTTC.

This clone occurred once. Other nucleotide sequences in the sample specify the same CDR3. The rearrangement links TRBV7-2 to TRBJ2-3; possible D gene TRBD2, 6 bases. Germline assignment: CDR1 SGHTA and CDR2 FQGNSA. The CDR3 has 16 amino acids. Trimming left V 1 base short and J 1 base short, with 12 bases between. The CDR3 DNA is TGTGCCAGCAGCTTAGAACTAGCAGGAGGCACAGATACGCAGTATTTT. Its protein product is CASSLELAGGTDTQYF.

The rearrangement uses TRBV2 and TRBJ2-1, with a weak D call TRBD2 (6 bases). The CDR3 totals 17 residues. Per the germline V gene, CDR1 is SNHLY and CDR2 is FYNNEI. Trimming took off 4 bases at V and 1 base at J, with 17 bases between the two ends. In DNA, the CDR3 is TGTGCCAGCAGTGCTACCCTCTTAGCGGTGTCCTACAATGAGCAGTTCTTC. Amino acid sequence: CASSATLLAVSYNEQFF.

The chain uses TRBV28 and TRBJ1-1; weak D call: TRBD1 (6 bases). The CDR3 sequence is 13 residues long. The V gene's germline CDR1 is MDHEN and CDR2 SYDVKM. The V gene lost 8 bases and the J gene lost 4 bases, with 14 bases spanning the gap. CDR3 coding DNA: TGTGCCAGCTTAACAGGGCGGCCCACTGAAGCTTTCTTT. Protein: CASLTGRPTEAFF.

V is TRBV10-3 and J is TRBJ2-1; 11 nucleotides line up with TRBD2. CDR3 size: 15 residues. The germline CDR1 and CDR2 sequences are ENHRY and SYGVKD. Trimming at V came to 3 bases and at J to 8 bases, leaving 6 bases not matched to a gene. In DNA form, the CDR3 reads TGTGCCATCAGTGAAGGTAGCGGGAGGGCCGATGAGCAGTTCTTC. Translation gives CAISEGSGRADEQFF.

As for this clone: This sample includes further DNA sequences coding for the same CDR3. This chain uses TRBV6-6 with TRBJ2-5; D is ambiguous. Germline V gene lookup returns CDR1 MNHNY and CDR2 SVGAGI (reference sequence). Deletions cut 0 bases from V and 3 bases from J, with 5 bases between. This CDR3 contains 13 residues. The CDR3 DNA reads TGTGCCAGCAGTTACTCGCCAGAAGAGACCCAGTACTTC. Residues: CASSYSPEETQYF.

The chain links TRBV19 to TRBJ2-3; 13 positions match TRBD2. With V trimmed by 3 bases and J by 4 bases, 4 bases remained unmatched. The CDR3 runs 16 residues. CDR1 is LNHDA and CDR2 is SQIVND in the germline V gene (reference sequence). The CDR3 coding sequence is TGTGCCAGTAGTATTGGACTAGCGGGAGCCGCAGATACGCAGTATTTT. As protein: CASSIGLAGAADTQYF.

Note on this clone: This sample also contains other DNA sequences that code for the same CDR3. This sequence joins TRBV20-1 and TRBJ2-2; no definite D call. This CDR3 is 11 amino acids long. Trimming removed 5 bases at V and 6 bases at J, with 7 bases between. CDR1 DFQATT and CDR2 SNEGSKA come from the germline V gene (reference sequence). CDR3 in amino acids: CSALGPGELFF. DNA of the CDR3: TGCAGTGCTCTGGGCCCCGGGGAGCTGTTTTTT.

The CDR3: CASSFGQGSNSEAFF. The CDR3 DNA reads as TGCGCCAGCAGCTTTGGACAGGGTAGTAATTCGGAAGCTTTCTTT. The chain joins TRBV5-1 to TRBJ1-1, with 8 bases lining up with TRBD1. Per germline, CDR1 SGHRS and CDR2 YFSETQ. J was trimmed by 8 bases and V by 2 bases; bases with no gene match: 11. The CDR3 contains 15 residues. The variable domain in full, completed from reference TRBV5-1 and TRBJ1-1, reads KAGVTQTPRYLIKTRGQQVTLSCSPISGHRSVSWYQQTPGQGLQFLFEYFSETQRNKGNFPGRFSGRQFSNSRSEMNVSTLELGDSALYLCASSFGQGSNSEAFFGQGTRLTVV.

The gene calls are TRBV20-1 and TRBJ2-1, with 7 nucleotides matching TRBD2. J was trimmed by 7 bases and V by 3 bases; bases with no gene match: 0. Germline V lookup: CDR1 DFQATT, CDR2 SNEGSKA (reference sequence). This CDR3 region has 11 residues. CDR3 sequence: CSASGRNEQFF. In DNA form, the CDR3 reads TGCAGTGCTAGCGGGAGGAATGAGCAGTTCTTC.

V and J are TRBV6-5 and TRBJ2-5; D uncertain. The CDR3 has 12 residues. V gave up 6 bases and J gave up 1 base, with 6 bases separating them. The germline V gene has CDR1 MNHEY and CDR2 SVGAGI. DNA for the CDR3: TGTGCCAGCAGGGGGTTCCAAGAGACCCAGTACTTC. This translates into CASRGFQETQYF.

The CDR3 protein is CASSLTGFGKYEQYF. The CDR3 bases are TGTGCCAGCAGTCTTACAGGGTTTGGGAAGTACGAGCAGTACTTC. V gene TRBV2 combines with J gene TRBJ2-7; D is possibly TRBD1 (6 bases). Trimming took off 5 bases at V and 4 bases at J, with 18 bases between the two ends. The CDR3 is made up of 15 amino acids. The germline V gene has CDR1 SNHLY and CDR2 FYNNEI.